The clone carrying this T cell receptor (beta chain) was counted ten times or more. The antigen remains unidentified. Genomic DNA, serving as template, underwent TCR beta VDJ and CDR3 profiling. TCRdb ran MiXCR on the reads and lists one entry per CDR3 protein. The sample records a few hundred thousand distinct CDR3 sequences, around 30% being singletons. For sequencing, patients were chosen who had shown expansion of CD8+CD57+ cells by flow cytometry. Patients had not yet gotten any therapy when their blood was taken for sampling. The data were obtained in a study of CD8+CD57+ T cells in acquired aplastic anemia. Study-level findings and limits: Levels of CD8+ Simpson's diversity were not significantly distinct in patients versus controls.

This CDR3 region has 13 residues. V was clipped by 3 bases and J by 3 bases, with 10 bases between them. Germline CDR1 reads SGDLS; CDR2 reads YYNGEE. Sequenced sample: sorted CD4+, CD8+, or CD8+CD57+ T cells (not recorded which) from PBMCs. This chain connects TRBV9 to TRBJ2-7, with unresolved D. This receptor was obtained from a human donor with aplastic anemia. The DNA for the CDR3 is TGTGCCAGCAGCGCCATAGACGGCTACGAGCAGTACTTC. Residues: CASSAIDGYEQYF. Based on the CDR3 plus reference TRBV9 and TRBJ2-7, the full variable domain is DSGVTQTPKHLITATGQRVTLRCSPRSGDLSVYWYQQSLDQGLQFLIQYYNGEERAKGNILERFSAQQFPDLHSELNLSSLELGDSALYFCASSAIDGYEQYFGPGTRLTVT.